These 27 T cell receptor beta chains share one sample of origin, sequenced in a study of cytomegalovirus exposure and HLA in healthy donors. It was with 60 Vbeta and 13 Jbeta primers that the PCR ran. Clones were sequenced by immunoSEQ multiplex PCR, and TCRdb holds only the in-frame ones, with some missing. The sample yields under 200,000 clones, about 80% seen once. Sequencing was performed on PBMCs. The receptors derive from a young man in good health and CMV-seropositive.

This clone came up once. This chain links TRBV5-1 with TRBJ2-5; TRBD2 aligns across 13 bases. Germline V lookup: CDR1 SGHRS, CDR2 YFSETQ. The CDR3 is made up of 14 amino acids. Trimming removed 7 bases from V and 2 bases from J; junction bases left unmatched: 2. The CDR3 here is CASGTSGAQETQYF. The CDR3 DNA sequence: TGCGCCAGCGGGACTAGCGGGGCACAAGAGACCCAGTACTTC.

The count of this clone is one. The rearrangement links TRBV5-1 to TRBJ2-1, with 13 nucleotides matching TRBD2. The germline V gene has CDR1 SGHRS and CDR2 YFSETQ. V trimming: 4 bases; J trimming: 6 bases; junction bases outside the gene matches: 7. This CDR3 spans 16 amino acids. CDR3 sequence reads: CASSPKLAGGGNEQFF. DNA of the CDR3: TGCGCCAGCAGCCCCAAACTAGCGGGAGGGGGCAATGAGCAGTTCTTC.

The chain links TRBV5-1 to TRBJ1-4, with a weak D call TRBD1 (6 bases). Per germline, CDR1 SGHRS and CDR2 YFSETQ. V was trimmed by 4 bases and J by 3 bases, leaving 13 bases between them. The length of the CDR3 is 15 residues. DNA for the CDR3: TGCGCCAGCAGCGGTACAGGGCGTCCTAATGAAAAACTGTTTTTT. As protein: CASSGTGRPNEKLFF.

The chain carries TRBV7-8 and TRBJ2-1; 11 bases are a match to TRBD1. This CDR3 is 16 amino acids long. The germline V gene encodes CDR1 SGHVS and CDR2 FQNEAQ. Unmatched junction bases numbered 14, after V lost 6 bases and J lost 10 bases. Here the CDR3 reads CASSSLPGQGDREQFF. DNA for the CDR3: TGTGCCAGCAGTTCTCTTCCGGGACAGGGGGATAGAGAGCAGTTCTTC.

The chain couples TRBV5-6 to TRBJ2-1, with 7 positions matching TRBD2. V was pared by 3 bases and J by 6 bases, with 9 bases of the junction left unmatched. CDR1 and CDR2 from the germline V gene are SGHDT and YYEEEE. This CDR3 comprises 15 residues. CDR3 loop: CASSYLTGGPNEQFF. CDR3 sequence (DNA): TGTGCCAGCAGCTACTTGACGGGGGGACCCAATGAGCAGTTCTTC. The variable domain in full, with the rest retrieved from reference TRBV5-6 and TRBJ2-1, is DAGVTQSPTHLIKTRGQQVTLRCSPKSGHDTVSWYQQALGQGPQFIFQYYEEEERQRGNFPDRFSGHQFPNYSSELNVNALLLGDSALYLCASSYLTGGPNEQFFGPGTRLTVL.

The rearrangement joins TRBV5-1 to TRBJ2-5; possibly TRBD2 for D (5 bases). CDR1 is SGHRS, CDR2 YFSETQ, per germline. The CDR3 loop spans 14 amino acids. Trimming took off 4 bases at V and 5 bases at J, with 15 bases between the two ends. CDR3 nucleotides: TGCGCCAGCAGCAAGAGCGGTAACACGGAGACCCAGTACTTC. Protein sequence: CASSKSGNTETQYF.

CDR3 protein: CASSVDRGNTGELFF. CDR3 coding DNA: TGTGCCAGCAGCGTAGACAGGGGGAACACCGGGGAGCTGTTTTTT. This chain connects TRBV2 to TRBJ2-2, with TRBD1 matching over 8 bases. J gave up 1 base and V 6 bases, and 4 bases lay outside the gene matches. This CDR3 has 15 residues. Germline values: CDR1 SNHLY, CDR2 FYNNEI.

The chain couples TRBV7-9 to TRBJ2-3; weak D call: TRBD1 (6 bases). Trimming removed 4 bases from V and 6 bases from J, with 14 bases in between. This CDR3 has 14 residues. Germline lookup yields CDR1 SEHNR and CDR2 FQNEAQ (reference sequence). The CDR3, as DNA: TGTGCCAGCAGCTGGACAGCCGACGGGGATACGCAGTATTTT. This codes for CASSWTADGDTQYF.

The V gene is TRBV19, the J gene TRBJ1-1, with D possibly being TRBD1 (6 bases). Looked up from germline, CDR1 is LNHDA and CDR2 is SQIVND (reference sequence). The CDR3 spans 12 residues. V was trimmed by 4 bases and J by 10 bases, leaving 13 bases between them. The CDR3 DNA reads as TGTGCCAGTAGTACACGACAGGCTTCAGCTTTCTTT. It codes for CASSTRQASAFF.

Details on this clone: One end of the junction is discordant with germline, which a read error may explain. CDR3 nucleotides: TGCAGCGTTGAGGTTCACAGGGCCGGGGCCAACGGCCTGACTTTC. Its translation: CSVEVHRAGANGLTF. The chain couples TRBV29-1 to TRBJ2-6, with D possibly TRBD1 on 6 matching bases. This CDR3 is 15 amino acids long. Per the germline V gene, CDR1 is SQVTM and CDR2 is ANQGSEA.

This sequence joins TRBV7-9 and TRBJ1-5; tentative D call: TRBD1 (6 bases). Between the trimmed V and J ends, which lost 5 bases and 2 bases, there was a span of 10 bases. CDR3 length equals 14 residues. The germline CDR1 and CDR2 sequences are SEHNR and FQNEAQ (reference sequence). CDR3 protein: CASSGGAGNQPQHF. CDR3 nucleotide sequence: TGTGCCAGCAGCGGGGGGGCCGGCAATCAGCCCCAGCATTTT.

This clone is a singleton in its sample. V is TRBV6-5 and J is TRBJ1-2; D is undetermined. CDR3 length: 14 residues. CDR1 is MNHEY, CDR2 SVGAGI, per germline. Trimming stripped 6 bases from V and 8 bases from J, with 19 bases between. The CDR3 protein is CASSVGRGSGGYTF. CDR3 nucleotides: TGTGCCAGCAGCGTTGGGCGGGGATCGGGCGGCTACACCTTC.

The V gene is TRBV27, the J gene TRBJ2-7, with TRBD2 matching over 16 bases. Trimming removed 8 bases from V and 6 bases from J; junction bases left unmatched: 4. CDR1 and CDR2 from the germline V gene are MNHEY and SMNVEV (reference sequence). This CDR3 is 14 amino acids long. The CDR3 sequence is CASQGLAGGGEQYF. CDR3 sequence (DNA): TGTGCCAGCCAGGGACTAGCGGGAGGGGGCGAGCAGTACTTC.

This rearrangement joins TRBV7-6 to TRBJ1-1; possible D gene TRBD1, 5 bases. The germline CDR1 and CDR2 sequences are SGHVS and FNYEAQ. The CDR3 is 17 residues long. Trimming shortened V by 5 bases and J by 3 bases, and 22 bases separated the two germline ends. This CDR3 is CASSPNTGKGMYTEAFF. The CDR3 region has the DNA TGTGCCAGCAGCCCAAATACTGGCAAGGGGATGTACACTGAAGCTTTCTTT.

The CDR3 is CASSYVAGGTDTQYF. The CDR3, as DNA: TGTGCCAGCAGTTATGTAGCGGGGGGCACAGATACGCAGTATTTT. The genes are TRBV6-6 and TRBJ2-3; 9 nucleotides match TRBD2. Germline assignment: CDR1 MNHNY and CDR2 SVGAGI (reference sequence). The CDR3 length is 15 residues. J was trimmed by 1 base and V by 3 bases; bases with no gene match: 2.

This clone was picked up a small number of times. This chain links TRBV27 with TRBJ2-1, with D hard to call. Germline loops: CDR1 MNHEY, CDR2 SMNVEV (reference sequence). V lost 7 bases and J 8 bases, leaving 21 bases between the germline ends. The CDR3 runs to 15 residues. The DNA of the CDR3 is TGTGCCAGCACCCTTTTCGGTCGTGAGGTCGATGAGCAGTTCTTC. Protein product: CASTLFGREVDEQFF.

The chain combines TRBV11-2 with TRBJ2-1, with 9 nucleotides matching TRBD1. V gave up 4 bases and J gave up 10 bases; unmatched junction bases: 5. The CDR3 totals 13 residues. Germline CDR1 reads SGHAT; CDR2 reads FQNNGV. CDR3 loop: CASSSQGAREQFF. CDR3 in DNA: TGTGCCAGCAGCTCACAGGGGGCTCGGGAGCAGTTCTTC. The full variable domain, completed using reference TRBV11-2 and TRBJ2-1, is EAGVAQSPRYKIIEKRQSVAFWCNPISGHATLYWYQQILGQGPKLLIQFQNNGVVDDSQLPKDRFSAERLKGVDSTLKIQPAKLEDSAVYLCASSSQGAREQFFGPGTRLTVL.

This rearrangement joins TRBV7-8 to TRBJ2-5; 8 bases are a match to TRBD2. Looked up from germline, CDR1 is SGHVS and CDR2 is FQNEAQ. Unmatched junction bases numbered 20, after V lost 1 base and J lost 7 bases. This CDR3 spans 19 amino acids. CDR3 in amino acids: CASSLGTSLIWGLEGTQYF. CDR3 DNA sequence: TGTGCCAGCAGCTTAGGGACTAGCTTAATTTGGGGTCTGGAAGGGACCCAGTACTTC.

The chain combines TRBV5-6 with TRBJ2-3; D uncertain. CDR3 size: 12 residues. Trimming removed 2 bases at V and 3 bases at J, with 4 bases between. CDR1 and CDR2 (germline): SGHDT, YYEEEE. CDR3 amino acids: CASSLLTDTQYF. DNA for the CDR3: TGTGCCAGCAGCTTATTAACAGATACGCAGTATTTT.

The chain has TRBV5-1 and TRBJ2-3; a weak D match, TRBD2 (6 bases). V dropped 4 bases and J dropped 2 bases, with 20 bases sitting between them. The germline V gene has CDR1 SGHRS and CDR2 YFSETQ. This CDR3 has 17 residues. The CDR3 region is CASSLYRLAGPTDTQYF. Here the CDR3 DNA reads TGCGCCAGCAGCCTTTATCGACTGGCGGGACCCACAGATACGCAGTATTTT.

The genes are TRBV15 and TRBJ1-5, with unresolved D. V was trimmed by 4 bases and J by 7 bases, leaving 14 bases between them. Germline assignment: CDR1 LNHNV and CDR2 YYDKDF (reference sequence). The CDR3 spans 14 residues. CDR3 sequence: CATSTDSGPQPQHF. The DNA for the CDR3 is TGTGCCACCAGCACGGACTCAGGCCCCCAGCCCCAGCATTTT.

The V and J genes are TRBV19 and TRBJ1-4, with D unresolved. CDR3 size: 17 residues. CDR1 is LNHDA and CDR2 is SQIVND in the germline V gene (reference sequence). Trimming shortened V by 7 bases and J by 0 bases, and 18 bases separated the two germline ends. CDR3 nucleotides: TGTGCCAGTACCGCGCCTCGGCGGGTTGCAACTAATGAAAAACTGTTTTTT. Translated, it gives CASTAPRRVATNEKLFF.

V and J are TRBV4-1 and TRBJ2-7; D is ambiguous. The CDR3 consists of 14 residues. Germline CDR1 and CDR2: MGHRA and YSYEKL. Trimming left V 3 bases short and J 1 base short, with 10 bases between. The CDR3: CASSQAGISYEQYF. The CDR3 DNA reads TGCGCCAGCAGCCAGGCAGGAATTTCCTACGAGCAGTACTTC.

This clone has a single count. The chain combines TRBV5-1 with TRBJ1-1; D may be TRBD1 (6 bases). Germline CDR1 and CDR2: SGHRS and YFSETQ. V lost 4 bases, J lost 1 base, and 14 bases lay in between. This CDR3 contains 15 residues. CDR3 in DNA: TGCGCCAGCAGCAACGAGGGGGTTTGGAACACTGAAGCTTTCTTT. Protein product: CASSNEGVWNTEAFF.

The rearrangement joins TRBV7-9 to TRBJ1-2; 10 bases match TRBD1. The CDR3 has 14 residues. The junction had 5 bases not matched to a gene; V was cut back by 5 bases and J by 5 bases. Germline-derived CDR1 and CDR2 are SEHNR and FQNEAQ (reference sequence). CDR3 sequence reads: CASSRGQGLYGYTF. The CDR3 region has the DNA TGTGCCAGCAGCCGGGGACAGGGGCTGTATGGCTACACCTTC. The complete variable domain, with remaining parts taken from reference TRBV7-9 and TRBJ1-2, reads DTGVSQNPRHKITKRGQNVTFRCDPISEHNRLYWYRQTLGQGPEFLTYFQNEAQLEKSRLLSDRFSAERPKGSFSTLEIQRTEQGDSAMYLCASSRGQGLYGYTFGSGTRLTVV.

The genes are TRBV7-9 and TRBJ2-5, with TRBD1 matching over 10 bases. The CDR3 runs 16 residues. V lost 2 bases, J lost 5 bases, and 8 bases stayed unmatched. From germline, CDR1 is SEHNR and CDR2 FQNEAQ (reference sequence). CDR3 sequence reads: CASSLTDRGRKETQYF. The CDR3 nucleotides are TGTGCCAGCAGCTTAACAGACAGGGGGCGGAAGGAGACCCAGTACTTC.

The J gene is TRBJ1-2, the V gene TRBV7-9, with 8 bases fitting TRBD1. CDR3 length: 14 residues. Per the germline V gene, CDR1 is SEHNR and CDR2 is FQNEAQ (reference sequence). Trimming at V came to 4 bases and at J to 5 bases, leaving 6 bases not matched to a gene. Here the CDR3 DNA reads TGTGCCAGCAGCTCCCCACAGGGGGGTTATGGCTACACCTTC. Its translation: CASSSPQGGYGYTF. Looking up the rest from reference TRBV7-9 and TRBJ1-2 gives the full variable domain: DTGVSQNPRHKITKRGQNVTFRCDPISEHNRLYWYRQTLGQGPEFLTYFQNEAQLEKSRLLSDRFSAERPKGSFSTLEIQRTEQGDSAMYLCASSSPQGGYGYTFGSGTRLTVV.